This TCR beta chain came from a study of cytomegalovirus exposure and HLA in healthy donors. Study-wide results and caveats: Later on, a genetic analysis was performed. It linked a missense variant in DCLRE1C with V- and J-gene trimming of TCR beta. It was approximately 150 TCR beta chains that were listed as cytomegalovirus-associated. A later analysis appeared to link common viral pathogens to several of the most significant clusters.

This CDR3 has 16 amino acids. The germline gives CDR1 SEHNR, CDR2 FQNEAQ (reference sequence). Trimming at V came to 1 base and at J to 1 base, leaving 6 bases not matched to a gene. Regarding this clone: Its target is not known.

Primers for the PCR totalled 60 Vbeta and 13 Jbeta. The repertoire was sequenced with immunoSEQ multiplex PCR; TCRdb's copy has only in-frame clones and lacks some. The data hold some 120,000 clones, with approximately 77% observed a single time. This chain uses TRBV7-9 with TRBJ1-1, with 7 bases fitting TRBD1. Sample: PBMCs. The receptor comes from a young man in good health and CMV-seronegative. The CDR3 bases are TGTGCCAGCAGCTTAGAAGCGCACAGGGGGAACACTGAAGCTTTCTTT. Protein: CASSLEAHRGNTEAFF.